This note documents a single TCR beta chain sequence. TCRdb called the 5' RACE reads again in MiXCR, with one record for every CDR3 protein. This table holds around 510,000 distinct CDR3 sequences, approximately 14% found once. This entry comes from a study of identical twins. Germline CDR1 and CDR2: SEHNR and FQNEAQ (reference sequence). Trimming left V 0 bases short and J 8 bases short, with 19 bases between. This CDR3 is 16 amino acids long. The same sample was also used in a study of yellow fever vaccine responses in identical twins.

The source of this sequence is a woman younger than 30 in good health. The sequenced sample consisted of CD4+ T cells sorted from blood. This sequence joins TRBV7-9 and TRBJ1-2; D is ambiguous. CDR3 DNA: TGTGCCAGCAGCTTAGCTACCGCGGGGTCCCAAGGGGGCTACACCTTC. Translating gives CASSLATAGSQGGYTF.